This T cell receptor beta chain is drawn from a study of response to subunit inactivated influenza vaccine. Study findings and constraints: Each seasonal influenza vaccination recruits few new T cells, the authors suggested.

This clonotype turned up a few times. Its specificity is not known. The CDR3 spans 14 residues. The germline gives CDR1 PRHDT, CDR2 FYEKMQ (reference sequence). Trimming pared 5 bases from V and 5 bases from J, leaving 15 bases between. Via MiXCR, TCRdb re-called the RT-PCR reads, giving one row per CDR3 protein. The sample lists 550,000 to 800,000 distinct CDR3 sequences, approximately 14% seen once, with 11% in the top ten. Sample: PBMCs from blood, taken 12 days after vaccination. This TCR was sampled from a man aged 45-60 years who received an inactivated influenza vaccine. This rearrangement joins TRBV13 to TRBJ2-5; unclear D gene. The CDR3 DNA reads TGTGCCAGCAGCGTGAGTGAATGGAAGGAGACCCAGTACTTC. Translated: CASSVSEWKETQYF. The whole variable domain, remainder taken from reference TRBV13 and TRBJ2-5, is AAGVIQSPRHLIKEKRETATLKCYPIPRHDTVYWYQQGPGQDPQFLISFYEKMQSDKGSIPDRFSAQQFSDYHSELNMSSLELGDSALYFCASSVSEWKETQYFGPGTRLLVL.